The 15 T cell receptor beta chains presented below share a single source sample, sequenced in a study of blood T cells in healthy people across ages. Then a second PCR, running roughly 7 to 12 cycles, was carried out with a sample-barcoded 5' primer and a J-beta primer mix. TCRdb passed the 5' RACE reads through MiXCR, listing each CDR3 protein once. The sample comprises 750,000 to 950,000 distinct CDR3 sequences, about 29% of which are singletons, and roughly a tenth rests with the top ten. The same sample was also studied in work on T cells of mothers and their children.

The sequencing sample was made of blood. The source is a woman aged 40 to 55 in good health.

This chain connects TRBV29-1 to TRBJ2-3; D call uncertain. Germline V gives CDR1 SQVTM, CDR2 ANQGSEA. V lost 8 bases and J 1 base, leaving 10 bases between the germline ends. The CDR3 runs 12 residues. The CDR3 nucleotides are TGCAGCACGGTCCCGGGCACAGATACGCAGTATTTT. It encodes CSTVPGTDTQYF.

The chain recombines TRBV18 with TRBJ2-1, with 10 bases aligning to TRBD1. Trimming at V came to 1 base and at J to 7 bases, leaving 13 bases not matched to a gene. Germline-derived CDR1 and CDR2 are KGHSH and LQKENI. CDR3 size: 18 residues. In nucleotides, the CDR3 is TGTGCCAGCTCACCACGCATCCTCGGGACAGGGGACCCAAATGAGCAGTTCTTC. It translates to CASSPRILGTGDPNEQFF. Full variable domain (remainder filled in from reference TRBV18 and TRBJ2-1): NAGVMQNPRHLVRRRGQEARLRCSPMKGHSHVYWYRQLPEEGLKFMVYLQKENIIDESGMPKERFSAEFPKEGPSILRIQQVVRGDSAAYFCASSPRILGTGDPNEQFFGPGTRLTVL.

This clonotype was detected once. This rearrangement joins TRBV10-3 to TRBJ1-5; possible D gene TRBD1, 5 bases. The CDR3 sequence is 18 residues long. CDR1 and CDR2 from the germline V gene are ENHRY and SYGVKD. The V end lost 5 bases, the J end lost 5 bases, and 25 bases lay between the germline ends. CDR3 nucleotide sequence: TGTGCCATCAGTCCCGGGTCCAGGGCATCGGGGAGGGATCAGCCCCAGCATTTT. This translates into CAISPGSRASGRDQPQHF.

A note on this clonotype: A single base separates this from a much larger clone, so it may be a read error. The gene calls are TRBV20-1 and TRBJ2-3; TRBD2 matches at 7 bases. Looked up from germline, CDR1 is DFQATT and CDR2 is SNEGSKA (reference sequence). The V segment lost 0 bases and the J segment 4 bases; nucleotides outside the gene matches: 10. This CDR3 has 16 residues. For the CDR3, the DNA is TGCAGTGCTAGAGATGTCACTCAAACTAGCGCAGATACGCAGTATTTT. Its translation: CSARDVTQTSADTQYF.

The gene calls are TRBV6-1 and TRBJ2-5, with TRBD2 matching 7 bases. CDR1 and CDR2 from the germline V gene are MNHNS and SASEGT. Unmatched junction bases numbered 14, after V lost 6 bases and J lost 1 base. The CDR3 runs 17 residues. Here the CDR3 reads CASRGVRLAHSQETQYF. For the CDR3, the DNA is TGTGCCAGCAGAGGTGTGAGACTAGCCCATTCCCAAGAGACCCAGTACTTC.

V and J are TRBV20-1 and TRBJ2-1; 11 bases line up with TRBD2. CDR1 and CDR2 from the germline V gene are DFQATT and SNEGSKA (reference sequence). Trimming removed 4 bases from V and 4 bases from J; junction bases left unmatched: 3. This CDR3 has 14 residues. CDR3 protein: CSATTSGEYNEQFF. The CDR3 DNA follows: TGCAGTGCTACGACTAGCGGGGAATACAATGAGCAGTTCTTC.

The chain is built from TRBV11-2 and TRBJ1-2, with D tentatively TRBD1 (5 bases). Trimming took off 3 bases at V and 2 bases at J, with 13 bases between the two ends. The CDR3 sequence is 15 residues long. Germline CDR1 is SGHAT and CDR2 is FQNNGV. For the CDR3, the DNA is TGTGCCAGCAGCTTGGGTAGGGGCCTCAACTATGGCTACACCTTC. Its protein product is CASSLGRGLNYGYTF.

The V and J genes are TRBV5-4 and TRBJ1-2; possibly TRBD1 for D (6 bases). The CDR3 contains 15 residues. Looked up from germline, CDR1 is SGHNT and CDR2 is YYREEE (reference sequence). Deletions cut 2 bases from V and 2 bases from J, with 13 bases between. DNA of the CDR3: TGTGCCAGCAGCTTTGTGTTAACAGGGAACTATGGCTACACCTTC. It encodes CASSFVLTGNYGYTF.

V is TRBV3-1 and J is TRBJ1-2, with TRBD1 matching over 9 bases. The ends lost 5 bases at V and 8 bases at J; junction bases unmatched: 6. CDR1 is LGHDT and CDR2 is YNNKEL in the germline V gene (reference sequence). The CDR3 spans 13 residues. CDR3 in amino acids: CASSRDRVEGYTF. The CDR3 region has the DNA TGTGCCAGCAGCAGGGACAGGGTGGAGGGCTACACCTTC.

This clonotype has just a few counts. Possible read error: a much larger clone is one base away. Written as DNA, the CDR3 is TGTGCCAGCAGCCGGATCAGCGCATCCTACGAGCAGTACTTC. It encodes CASSRISASYEQYF. The chain employs TRBV6-2 or TRBV6-3 and TRBJ2-7; D remains unclear. V was pared by 6 bases and J by 1 base, with 13 bases between. The CDR3 spans 14 residues. Germline V CDR1 and CDR2: MNHEY, SVGEGT.

Regarding this clonotype: A far larger clone differs by one base, so this is likely a read error. V and J are TRBV7-2 and TRBJ1-1; a weak D match, TRBD1 (6 bases). The CDR3 totals 13 residues. CDR1 and CDR2 (germline): SGHTA, FQGNSA. The CDR3 reads CASSLTGNAEAFF. DNA of the CDR3: TGTGCCAGCAGCTTAACAGGGAACGCTGAAGCTTTCTTT.

This clonotype was seen a handful of times. A much larger clone lies one base from this, so it may be a read error. The chain recombines TRBV28 with TRBJ2-1, with D unresolved. CDR1 and CDR2 (germline): MDHEN, SYDVKM. V was trimmed by 6 bases and J by 12 bases, leaving 18 bases between them. The CDR3 sequence is 13 residues long. CDR3 DNA: TGTGCCAGCAGCAAACCACCCGAAGGTGGGCAGTTCTTC. Amino acids: CASSKPPEGGQFF. Looking up the rest from reference TRBV28 and TRBJ2-1 gives the full variable domain: DVKVTQSSRYLVKRTGEKVFLECVQDMDHENMFWYRQDPGLGLRLIYFSYDVKMKEKGDIPEGYSVSREKKERFSLILESASTNQTSMYLCASSKPPEGGQFFGPGTRLTVL.

In the case of this clonotype: An end of the junction does not agree with germline; a read error may underlie this. This sequence joins TRBV12-3 or TRBV12-4 and TRBJ2-3, with 15 bases lining up with TRBD2. CDR3 length: 17 amino acids. CDR3 coding DNA: TGTGCCAGCAAACCCGGACTAGCGGGAGGGACCACAGATACGGAGTATTTT. It specifies CASKPGLAGGTTDTEYF.

This clonotype was seen ten or more times. The chain uses TRBV6-5 and TRBJ1-2; D perhaps matches TRBD1 (6 bases). The V gene's germline CDR1 is MNHEY and CDR2 SVGAGI. The ends were cut back, 6 bases at V and 3 bases at J, with 14 bases in the middle. The CDR3 has 14 residues. CDR3 residues: CASRKQGIDYGYTF. As DNA, the CDR3 is TGTGCCAGCAGGAAACAGGGAATAGACTATGGCTACACCTTC.

This clonotype has a count of ten or more. The genes are TRBV20-1 and TRBJ2-5; maybe TRBD2 (6 bases). Trimming took off 1 base at V and 5 bases at J, with 17 bases between the two ends. CDR1 is DFQATT, CDR2 SNEGSKA, per germline (reference sequence). The CDR3 runs to 15 residues. DNA for the CDR3: TGCAGTGCTAGAGGTCAACGGGGGATCATGGAGACCCAGTACTTC. It codes for CSARGQRGIMETQYF.